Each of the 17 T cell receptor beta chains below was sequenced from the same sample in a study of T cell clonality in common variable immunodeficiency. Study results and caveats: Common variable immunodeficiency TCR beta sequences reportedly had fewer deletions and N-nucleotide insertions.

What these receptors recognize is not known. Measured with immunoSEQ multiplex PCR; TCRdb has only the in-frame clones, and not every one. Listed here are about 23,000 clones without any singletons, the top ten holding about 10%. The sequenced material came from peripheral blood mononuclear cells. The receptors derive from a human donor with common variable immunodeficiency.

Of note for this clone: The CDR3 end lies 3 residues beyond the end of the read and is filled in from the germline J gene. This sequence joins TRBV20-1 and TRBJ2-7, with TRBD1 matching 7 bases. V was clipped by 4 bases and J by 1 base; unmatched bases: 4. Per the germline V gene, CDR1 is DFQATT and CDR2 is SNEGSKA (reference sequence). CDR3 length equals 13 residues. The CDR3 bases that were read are TGCAGTGCTATCGGACAGGTTTCCTACGAG. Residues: CSAIGQVSYE. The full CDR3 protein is CSAIGQVSYEQYF.

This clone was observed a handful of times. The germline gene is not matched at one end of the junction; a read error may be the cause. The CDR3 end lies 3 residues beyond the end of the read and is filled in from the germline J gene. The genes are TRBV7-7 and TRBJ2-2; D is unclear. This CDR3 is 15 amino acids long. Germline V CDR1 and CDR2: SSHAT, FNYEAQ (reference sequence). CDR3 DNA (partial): TGTGCTAGCAGCTCTAGAGCGCAGAACACCGGGGAG. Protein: CASSSRAQNTGE. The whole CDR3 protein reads CASSSRAQNTGELFF.

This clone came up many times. CDR3 sequence reads: CASSFRTGQETQYF. CDR3 DNA, as far as it was read: TGTGCCAGCAGCTTCCGGACAGGGCAAGAGACC. This chain uses TRBV7-2 with TRBJ2-5; 8 positions agree with TRBD1. Read data end 3 residues before the CDR3 end; the end is taken from the germline J gene. The germline CDR1 and CDR2 sequences are SGHTA and FQGNSA. Unmatched junction bases numbered 2, after V lost 3 bases and J lost 2 bases. The CDR3 covers 14 residues. Combining the CDR3 with reference TRBV7-2 and TRBJ2-5 gives the whole variable domain GAGVSQSPSNKVTEKGKDVELRCDPISGHTALYWYRQSLGQGLEFLIYFQGNSAPDKSGLPSDRFSAERTGGSVSTLTIQRTQQEDSAVYLCASSFRTGQETQYFGPGTRLLVL.

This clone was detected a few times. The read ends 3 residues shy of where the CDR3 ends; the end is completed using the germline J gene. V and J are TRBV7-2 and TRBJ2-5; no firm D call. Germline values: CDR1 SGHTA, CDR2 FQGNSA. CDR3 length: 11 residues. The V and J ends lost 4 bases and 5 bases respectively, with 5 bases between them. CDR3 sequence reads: CASSSLETQYF. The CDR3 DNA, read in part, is TGTGCCAGCAGCTCCTTGGAGACC.

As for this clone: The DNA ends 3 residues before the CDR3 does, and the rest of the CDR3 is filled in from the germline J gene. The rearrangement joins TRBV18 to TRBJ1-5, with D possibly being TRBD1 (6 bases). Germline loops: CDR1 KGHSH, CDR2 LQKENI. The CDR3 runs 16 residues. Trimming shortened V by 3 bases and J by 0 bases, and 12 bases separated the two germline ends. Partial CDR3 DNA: TGTGCCAGCTCACCCGACAGGACCTCTAGCAATCAGCCC. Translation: CASSPDRTSSNQP. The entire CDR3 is CASSPDRTSSNQPQHF. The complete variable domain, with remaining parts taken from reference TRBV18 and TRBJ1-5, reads NAGVMQNPRHLVRRRGQEARLRCSPMKGHSHVYWYRQLPEEGLKFMVYLQKENIIDESGMPKERFSAEFPKEGPSILRIQQVVRGDSAAYFCASSPDRTSSNQPQHFGDGTRLSIL.

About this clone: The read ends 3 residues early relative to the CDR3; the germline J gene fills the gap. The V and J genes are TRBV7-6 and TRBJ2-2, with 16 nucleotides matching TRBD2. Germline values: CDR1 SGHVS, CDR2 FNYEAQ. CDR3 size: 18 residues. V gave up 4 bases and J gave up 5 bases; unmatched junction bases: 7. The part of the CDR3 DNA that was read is TGTGCCAGCAGCTCGGGACTAGCGGGAGGGCCGAGGACCGGGGAG. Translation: CASSSGLAGGPRTGE. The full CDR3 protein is CASSSGLAGGPRTGELFF. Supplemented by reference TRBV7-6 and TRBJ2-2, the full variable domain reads GAGVSQSPRYKVTKRGQDVALRCDPISGHVSLYWYRQALGQGPEFLTYFNYEAQQDKSGLPNDRFSAERPEGSISTLTIQRTEQRDSAMYRCASSSGLAGGPRTGELFFGEGSRLTVL.

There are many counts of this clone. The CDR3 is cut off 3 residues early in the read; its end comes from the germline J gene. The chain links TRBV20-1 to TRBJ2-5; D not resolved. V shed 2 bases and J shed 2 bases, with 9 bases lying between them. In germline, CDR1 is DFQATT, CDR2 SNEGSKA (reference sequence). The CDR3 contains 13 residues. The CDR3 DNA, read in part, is TGCAGTGCTAGAAGGTCCGAACAAGAGACC. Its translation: CSARRSEQET. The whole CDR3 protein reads CSARRSEQETQYF.

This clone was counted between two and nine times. CDR3 DNA, as far as it was read: TGTGCCAGCAGCCCGCTAGCGGGGGGGAACACCGGGGAG. Its translation: CASSPLAGGNTGE. The complete CDR3 protein is CASSPLAGGNTGELFF. This sequence joins TRBV7-8 and TRBJ2-2, with TRBD2 matching over 11 bases. The read comes to an end 3 residues before the CDR3 does, leaving the germline J gene to fill in the end. CDR1 SGHVS and CDR2 FQNEAQ come from the germline V gene. Unmatched junction bases numbered 3, after V lost 5 bases and J lost 1 base. The CDR3 totals 16 residues. The whole variable domain, remainder taken from reference TRBV7-8 and TRBJ2-2, is GAGVSQSPRYKVAKRGQDVALRCDPISGHVSLFWYQQALGQGPEFLTYFQNEAQLDKSGLPSDRFFAERPEGSVSTLKIQRTQQEDSAVYLCASSPLAGGNTGELFFGEGSRLTVL.

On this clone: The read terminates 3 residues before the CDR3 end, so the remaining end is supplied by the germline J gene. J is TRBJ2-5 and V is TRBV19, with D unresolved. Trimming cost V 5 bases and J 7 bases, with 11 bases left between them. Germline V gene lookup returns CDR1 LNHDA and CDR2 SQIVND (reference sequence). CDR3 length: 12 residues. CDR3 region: CASSPSKGTQYF. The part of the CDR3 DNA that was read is TGTGCCAGTAGTCCATCCAAGGGGACC. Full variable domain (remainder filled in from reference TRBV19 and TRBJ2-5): DGGITQSPKYLFRKEGQNVTLSCEQNLNHDAMYWYRQDPGQGLRLIYYSQIVNDFQKGDIAEGYSVSREKKESFPLTVTSAQKNPTAFYLCASSPSKGTQYFGPGTRLLVL.

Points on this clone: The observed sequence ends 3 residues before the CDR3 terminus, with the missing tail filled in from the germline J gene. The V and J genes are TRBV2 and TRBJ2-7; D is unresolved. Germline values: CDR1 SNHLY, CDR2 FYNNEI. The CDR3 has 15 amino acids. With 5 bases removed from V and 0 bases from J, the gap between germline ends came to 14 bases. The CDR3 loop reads CASSPSLLRSYEQYF. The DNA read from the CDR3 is TGTGCCAGCAGTCCGTCCCTTCTACGCTCCTACGAG.

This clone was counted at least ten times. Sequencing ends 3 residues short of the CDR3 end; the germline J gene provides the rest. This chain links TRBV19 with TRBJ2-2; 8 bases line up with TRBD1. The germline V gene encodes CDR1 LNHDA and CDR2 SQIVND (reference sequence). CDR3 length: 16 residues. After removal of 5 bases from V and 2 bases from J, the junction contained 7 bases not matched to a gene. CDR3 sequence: CASSLGTGVNTGELFF. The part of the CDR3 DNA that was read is TGTGCCAGTAGTTTGGGGACAGGTGTTAACACCGGGGAG.

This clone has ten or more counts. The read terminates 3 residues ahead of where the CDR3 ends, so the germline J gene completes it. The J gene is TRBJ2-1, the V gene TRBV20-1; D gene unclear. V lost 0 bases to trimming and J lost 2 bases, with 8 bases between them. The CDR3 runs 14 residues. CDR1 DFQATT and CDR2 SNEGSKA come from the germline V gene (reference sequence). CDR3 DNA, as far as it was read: TGCAGTGCTAGAGATCCAGTTGCCTACAATGAG. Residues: CSARDPVAYNE. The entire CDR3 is CSARDPVAYNEQFF.

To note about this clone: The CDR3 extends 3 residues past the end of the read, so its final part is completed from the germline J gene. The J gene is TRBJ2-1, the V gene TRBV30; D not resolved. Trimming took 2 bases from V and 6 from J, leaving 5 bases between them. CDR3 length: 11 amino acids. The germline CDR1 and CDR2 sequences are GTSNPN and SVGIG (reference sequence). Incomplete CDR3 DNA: TGTGCCTGGAGTCGGTCCAATGAG. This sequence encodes CAWSRSNE. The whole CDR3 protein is CAWSRSNEQFF.

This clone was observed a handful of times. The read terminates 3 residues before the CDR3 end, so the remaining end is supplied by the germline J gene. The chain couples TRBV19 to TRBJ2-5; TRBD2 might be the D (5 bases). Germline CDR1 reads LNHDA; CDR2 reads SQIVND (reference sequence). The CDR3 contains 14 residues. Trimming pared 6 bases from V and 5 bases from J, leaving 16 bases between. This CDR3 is CASSKQRTGETQYF. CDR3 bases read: TGTGCCAGTAGCAAACAACGAACGGGGGAGACC.

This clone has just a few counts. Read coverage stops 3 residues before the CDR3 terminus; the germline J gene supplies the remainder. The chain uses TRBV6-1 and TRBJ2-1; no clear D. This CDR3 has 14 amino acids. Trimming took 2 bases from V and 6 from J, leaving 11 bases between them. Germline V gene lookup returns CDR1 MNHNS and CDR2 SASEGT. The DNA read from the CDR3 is TGTGCCAGCAGTGAATTAGGAGCAGGCAATGAG. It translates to CASSELGAGNE. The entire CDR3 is CASSELGAGNEQFF.

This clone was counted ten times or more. Partial CDR3 DNA: TGTGCCAGCTCACTTTCTAGCGGGGGCCTCAGCTCCTACGAG. Its translation is CASSLSSGGLSSYE. The full CDR3 is CASSLSSGGLSSYEQYF. J is TRBJ2-7 and V is TRBV18; 10 bases agree with TRBD2. The DNA ends 3 residues before the CDR3 does, and the rest of the CDR3 is filled in from the germline J gene. The germline V gene has CDR1 KGHSH and CDR2 LQKENI. Losses at the gene ends were 4 bases for V and 0 bases for J; bases not matched to a gene: 9. The CDR3 extends over 17 amino acids.

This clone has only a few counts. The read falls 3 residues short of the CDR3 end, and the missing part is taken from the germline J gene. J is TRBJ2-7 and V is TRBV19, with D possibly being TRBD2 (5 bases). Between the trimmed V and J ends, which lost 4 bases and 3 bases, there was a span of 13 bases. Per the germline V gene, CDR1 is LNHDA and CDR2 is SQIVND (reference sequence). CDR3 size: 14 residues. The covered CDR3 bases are TGTGCCAGTAGTAGGGCGGCCGGGGTCTACGAG. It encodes CASSRAAGVYE. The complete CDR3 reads CASSRAAGVYEQYF.